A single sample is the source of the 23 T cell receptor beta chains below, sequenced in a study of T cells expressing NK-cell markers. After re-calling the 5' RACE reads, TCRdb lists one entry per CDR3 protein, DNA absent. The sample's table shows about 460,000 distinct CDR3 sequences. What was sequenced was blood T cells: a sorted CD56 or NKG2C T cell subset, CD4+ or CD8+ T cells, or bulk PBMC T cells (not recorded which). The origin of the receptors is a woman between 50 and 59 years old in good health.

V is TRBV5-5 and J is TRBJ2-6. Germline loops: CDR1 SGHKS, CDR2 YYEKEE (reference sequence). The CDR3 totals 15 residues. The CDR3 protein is CASSFADSGANVLTF.

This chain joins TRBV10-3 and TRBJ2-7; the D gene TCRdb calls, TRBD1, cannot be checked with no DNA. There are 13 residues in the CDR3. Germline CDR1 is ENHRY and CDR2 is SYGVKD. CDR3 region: CAISESTRAQQYF.

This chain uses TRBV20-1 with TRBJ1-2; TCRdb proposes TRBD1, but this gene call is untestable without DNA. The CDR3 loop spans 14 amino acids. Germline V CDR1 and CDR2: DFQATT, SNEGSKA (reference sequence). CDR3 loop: CSARVRQPSYGYTF.

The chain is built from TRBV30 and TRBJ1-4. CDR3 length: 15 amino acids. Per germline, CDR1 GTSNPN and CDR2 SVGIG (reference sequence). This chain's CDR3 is CAWNPKDGGDEKLFF.

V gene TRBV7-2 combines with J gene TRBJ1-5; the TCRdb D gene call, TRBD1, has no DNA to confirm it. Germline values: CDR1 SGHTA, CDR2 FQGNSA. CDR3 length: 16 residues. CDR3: CASSGNPGFGNQPQHF.

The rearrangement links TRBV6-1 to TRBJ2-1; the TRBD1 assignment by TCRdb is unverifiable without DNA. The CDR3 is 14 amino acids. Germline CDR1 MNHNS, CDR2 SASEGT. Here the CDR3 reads CALGQQVQVYEQFF.

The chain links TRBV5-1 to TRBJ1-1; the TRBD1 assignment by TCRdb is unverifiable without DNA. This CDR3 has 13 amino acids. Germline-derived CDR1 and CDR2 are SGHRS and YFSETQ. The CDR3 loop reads CASSIGQNTEAFF. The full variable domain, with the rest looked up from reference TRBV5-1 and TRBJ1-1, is KAGVTQTPRYLIKTRGQQVTLSCSPISGHRSVSWYQQTPGQGLQFLFEYFSETQRNKGNFPGRFSGRQFSNSRSEMNVSTLELGDSALYLCASSIGQNTEAFFGQGTRLTVV.

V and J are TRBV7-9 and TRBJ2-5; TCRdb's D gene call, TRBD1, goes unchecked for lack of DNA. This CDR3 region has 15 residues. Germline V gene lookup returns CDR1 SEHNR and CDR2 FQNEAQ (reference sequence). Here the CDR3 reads CASSLPTGWHETQYF.

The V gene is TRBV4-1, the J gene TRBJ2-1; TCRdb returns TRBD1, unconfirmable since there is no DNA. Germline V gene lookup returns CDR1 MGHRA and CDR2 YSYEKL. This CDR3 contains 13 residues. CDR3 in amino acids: CASSQLSRNEQFF.

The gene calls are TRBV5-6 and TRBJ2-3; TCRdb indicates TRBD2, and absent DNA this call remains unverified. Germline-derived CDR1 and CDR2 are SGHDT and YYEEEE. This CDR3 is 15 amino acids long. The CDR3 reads CASTQAGTSTDTQYF.

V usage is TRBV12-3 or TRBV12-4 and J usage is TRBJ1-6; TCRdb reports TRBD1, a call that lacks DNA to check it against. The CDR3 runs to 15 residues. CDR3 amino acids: CASSPGTERRSPLHF.

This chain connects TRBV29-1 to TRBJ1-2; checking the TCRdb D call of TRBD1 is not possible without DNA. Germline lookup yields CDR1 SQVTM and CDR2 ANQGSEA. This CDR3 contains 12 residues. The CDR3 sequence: CSVWDRGSGYTF.

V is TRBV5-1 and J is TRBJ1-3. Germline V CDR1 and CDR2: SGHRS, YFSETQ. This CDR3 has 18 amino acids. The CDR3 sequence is CASSGSKFGSGGGNTIYF.

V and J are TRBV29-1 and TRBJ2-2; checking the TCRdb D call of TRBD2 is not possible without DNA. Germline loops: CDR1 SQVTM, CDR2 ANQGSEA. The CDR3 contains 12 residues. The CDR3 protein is CSAGLQGGELFF.

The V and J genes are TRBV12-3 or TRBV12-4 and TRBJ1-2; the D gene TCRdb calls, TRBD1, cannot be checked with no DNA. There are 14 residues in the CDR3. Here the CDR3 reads CASSLAPGVRGYTF.

The CDR3 loop reads CASSPSRGTGSDNEQFF. The rearrangement links TRBV3-1 to TRBJ2-1; as DNA is missing, the TRBD1 call by TCRdb cannot be tested. Per germline, CDR1 LGHDT and CDR2 YNNKEL (reference sequence). This CDR3 has 17 amino acids.

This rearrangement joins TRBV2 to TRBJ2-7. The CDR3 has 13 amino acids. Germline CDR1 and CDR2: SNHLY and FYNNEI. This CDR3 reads CASGILKDYEQYF. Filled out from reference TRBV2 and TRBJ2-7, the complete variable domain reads EPEVTQTPSHQVTQMGQEVILRCVPISNHLYFYWYRQILGQKVEFLVSFYNNEISEKSEIFDDQFSVERPDGSNFTLKIRSTKLEDSAMYFCASGILKDYEQYFGPGTRLTVT.

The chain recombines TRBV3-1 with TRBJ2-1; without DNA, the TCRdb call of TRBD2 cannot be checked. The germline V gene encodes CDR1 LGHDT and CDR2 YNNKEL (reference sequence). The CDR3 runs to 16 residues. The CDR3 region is CASSYGTSGSYNEQFF.

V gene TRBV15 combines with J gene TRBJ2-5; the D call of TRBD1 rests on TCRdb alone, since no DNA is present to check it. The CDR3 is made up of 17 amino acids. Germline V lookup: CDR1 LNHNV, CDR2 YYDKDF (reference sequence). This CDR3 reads CATSRAGAGLLQETQYF.

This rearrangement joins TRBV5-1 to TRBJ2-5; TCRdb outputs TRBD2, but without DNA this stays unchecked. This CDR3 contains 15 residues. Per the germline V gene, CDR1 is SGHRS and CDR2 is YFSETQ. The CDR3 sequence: CASTLLAGGQETQYF.

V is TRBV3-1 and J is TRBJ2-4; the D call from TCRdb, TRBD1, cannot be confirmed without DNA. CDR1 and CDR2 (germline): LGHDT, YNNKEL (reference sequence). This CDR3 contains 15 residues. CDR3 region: CASSHGTEPKNIQYF.

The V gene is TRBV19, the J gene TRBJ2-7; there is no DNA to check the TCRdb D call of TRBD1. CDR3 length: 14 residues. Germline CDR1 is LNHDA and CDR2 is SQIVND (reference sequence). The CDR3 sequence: CASSDGQGKYEQYF.

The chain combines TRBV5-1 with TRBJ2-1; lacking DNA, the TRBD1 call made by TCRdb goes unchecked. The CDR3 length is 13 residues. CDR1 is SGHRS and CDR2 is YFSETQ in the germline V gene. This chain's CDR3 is CASRGQGYNEQFF.